One T cell receptor beta chain is described in this entry. Its target is not known. The entry originates in a study of human T cells and chemical hapten exposure. Whole-study results and caveats: DPC sensitization left the count of TCRs above 1 in 1000 unchanged.

What the library attached to individual cDNA molecules were unique molecular identifiers. TCRdb called the reads again in MiXCR, with one record for every CDR3 protein. The top ten hold 1.4% of the sample, which has 100,000 to 150,000 distinct CDR3 sequences, 8.5% to 9% seen once. Total RNA was extracted from unfractionated whole blood. The trim removed 0 bases at V and 2 bases at J, leaving 7 bases unmatched. The V gene's germline CDR1 is SGDLS and CDR2 YYNGEE. The CDR3 totals 17 residues. Sequenced input: whole blood. This clonotype originated in a human donor in good health. Some clones in this sample may be carry-over from other donors' samples. The chain uses TRBV9 and TRBJ1-3, with 8 bases aligning to TRBD1. The CDR3: CASSVDPGTGPGNTIYF. The CDR3 nucleotides are TGTGCCAGCAGCGTAGATCCCGGGACAGGACCTGGAAACACCATATATTTT.